This T cell receptor beta chain originates from a study of PD-L1 blockade in urothelial cancer. The wider study: Most patients, about nine tenths of the roughly 30, were males with bladder-origin cancer. A median of roughly 130,000 T cells was found in the blood samples.

The data were produced by immunoSEQ multiplex PCR, yet TCRdb's version contains in-frame clones alone and is incomplete. Among roughly 50,000 clones listed, approximately 75% were seen once. Metastatic or locally advanced urothelial carcinoma was present in the patients. Sample contribution per patient ranged from 1 to 8, covering pretreatment and on-treatment. Germline V gene lookup returns CDR1 SGDLS and CDR2 YYNGEE. CDR3 length equals 14 residues. V was clipped by 4 bases and J by 7 bases, with 17 bases between them. This receptor was taken from a man between 70 and 80 years old with urothelial cancer. The specimen comprised PBMCs, sampled around atezolizumab (anti-PD-L1) treatment. The V gene is TRBV9, the J gene TRBJ1-2; tentative D call: TRBD1 (5 bases). The CDR3 here is CASSPTGREGGYTF. The CDR3 DNA is TGTGCCAGCAGCCCAACAGGCCGGGAGGGTGGCTACACCTTC.